This entry is about one TCR beta chain. These data are taken from a study of T cell responses to AZD1222 COVID-19 vaccine. The protocol was immunoSEQ multiplex PCR, while the TCRdb copy is restricted to in-frame clones and leaves out a portion. The sample carries 120,000 or so clones, 88% recorded once. Trimming removed 0 bases from V and 11 bases from J, with 17 bases in between. CDR3 size: 14 residues. In germline, CDR1 is SGHAT, CDR2 FQNNGV. The receptor comes from an adult in good health. The genes are TRBV11-2 and TRBJ2-7, with D unresolved. The input for sequencing was peripheral blood, taken on day 0 of MenACWY control vaccination. The CDR3 loop reads CASSLDSRRTTEYF. CDR3 in DNA: TGTGCCAGCAGCTTAGATTCGAGACGGACCACTGAGTACTTC.